These T cell receptor beta chains were read from a single sample in a study of graft-versus-host responses after intestinal transplantation. Measured with immunoSEQ multiplex PCR; TCRdb has only the in-frame clones, and not every one. Among some 40,000 clones listed, just over 90% were seen once. Sequenced material: PBMCs, taken 700 to 750 days after intestinal transplantation. These TCRs come from a human patient who received an intestinal transplant, so some T cells may come from the graft donor. The conserved cysteine and the conserved F or W are not part of the CDR3 here.

j_gene,len,v_gene,CDR3aa
TRBJ1-1,12,TRBV7-6,ASSPGRVRAEAF
TRBJ1-6,10,TRBV19,ASNRLGSPLH
TRBJ2-2,14,TRBV5-4,ASSSGQFANTGELF
TRBJ1-6,15,TRBV5-1,ASSLVGRGSYNSPLH
TRBJ1-4,11,TRBV27,ASSLYTGEKLF
TRBJ2-1,12,TRBV29-1,SVLGGSSYNEQF
TRBJ2-7,11,TRBV7-9,ASSFGASYEQY
TRBJ2-7,11,TRBV6-6,ASSGVATYEQY
TRBJ1-1,16,TRBV4-2,ASSQDRGPGFANTEAF
TRBJ1-2,13,TRBV7-2,ASSPSTGINYGYT
TRBJ2-7,14,TRBV7-6,ASSLFNPQGTYEQY
TRBJ2-5,11,TRBV11-2,ASSLGRGETQY
TRBJ1-1,13,TRBV6-1,ASLGPGDLYFEAF
TRBJ1-1,10,TRBV10-2,ASRPADTEAF
TRBJ1-3,14,TRBV14,ASSQRFEISGNTIY
TRBJ1-4,15,TRBV7-9,ASSSLNRGAGSEKLF
TRBJ2-3,10,TRBV10-1,ASSGVPDTQY
TRBJ1-6,16,TRBV5-1,ASGDRPGTNLKESPLH
TRBJ1-2,11,TRBV30,AWSVREGYGYT
TRBJ2-3,11,TRBV6-4,ASSDSTTDTQY
TRBJ2-3,10,TRBV28,ASGASTDTQY
TRBJ2-5,13,TRBV7-3,ASSPGLLRQETQY
TRBJ1-1,8,TRBV29-1,SVSVTEAF
TRBJ1-4,11,TRBV18,ASSGQVNEKLF
TRBJ2-7,13,TRBV13,ASSPPGTGLYEQY
NA,9,TRBV20-1,SASGRYEQY
TRBJ2-5,11,TRBV11-1,ASSFSTRETQY
TRBJ1-5,13,TRBV6-1,ASSQGANGNQPQH
TRBJ1-1,13,TRBV7-9,ASSWAGGGVTEAF
TRBJ2-1,13,TRBV28,ASSLGGSTYNEQF
TRBJ2-2,11,TRBV7-9,ASSLGATGELF
TRBJ2-7,12,TRBV6-6,ASKSGTLTYEQY
TRBJ1-1,15,TRBV7-2,ASSRSSGRGVNTEAF
NA,13,TRBV7-2,ASSLAAWPNYEQY
TRBJ2-1,13,TRBV30,AWSTGTGSYNEQF
TRBJ2-7,13,TRBV7-9,ASSFLPSSWDEQY
TRBJ2-1,13,TRBV19,ASSIRAGLYNEQF
TRBJ1-1,16,TRBV7-9,ASRQTPGQGSLNTEAF
TRBJ1-2,14,TRBV10-3,AISDPRLGLKNGYT
TRBJ2-7,11,TRBV27,ASSFKGIHEQY
TRBJ1-4,13,TRBV6-1,ASSEIGTGNEKLF
TRBJ2-7,13,TRBV6-5,ASSYMEGVSYEQY
TRBJ1-6,12,TRBV9,ASSVGTHNSPLH
TRBJ2-7,10,TRBV4-3,ASSHGGGEQY
TRBJ1-1,12,TRBV18,ASSPTGKNTEAF
TRBJ2-3,10,TRBV27,ASGTSSDTQY
TRBJ2-2,14,TRBV18,ASSATGAGNTGELF